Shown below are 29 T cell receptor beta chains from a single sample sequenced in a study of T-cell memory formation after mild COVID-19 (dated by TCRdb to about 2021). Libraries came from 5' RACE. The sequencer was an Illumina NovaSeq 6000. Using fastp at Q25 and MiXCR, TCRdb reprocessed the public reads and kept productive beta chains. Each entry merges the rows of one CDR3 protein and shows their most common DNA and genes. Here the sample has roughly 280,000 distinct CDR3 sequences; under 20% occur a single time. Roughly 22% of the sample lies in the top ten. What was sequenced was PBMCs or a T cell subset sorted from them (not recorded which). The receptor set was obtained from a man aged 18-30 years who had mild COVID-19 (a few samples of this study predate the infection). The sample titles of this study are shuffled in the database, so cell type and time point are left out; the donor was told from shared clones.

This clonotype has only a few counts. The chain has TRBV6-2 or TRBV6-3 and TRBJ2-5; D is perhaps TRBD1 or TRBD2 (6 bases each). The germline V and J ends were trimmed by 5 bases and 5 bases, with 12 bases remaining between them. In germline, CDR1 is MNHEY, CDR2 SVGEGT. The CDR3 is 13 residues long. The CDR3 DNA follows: TGTGCCAGCAGTAGGGGGGTCGCTGAGACCCAGTACTTC. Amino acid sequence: CASSRGVAETQYF.

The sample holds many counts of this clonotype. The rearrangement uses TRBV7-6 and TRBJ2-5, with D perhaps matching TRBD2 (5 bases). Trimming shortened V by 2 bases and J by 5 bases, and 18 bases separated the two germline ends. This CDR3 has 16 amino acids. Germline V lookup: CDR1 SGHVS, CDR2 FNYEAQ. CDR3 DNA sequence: TGTGCCAGCAGCTTACTCCCTAGCAGTTCCCCGGAGACCCAGTACTTC. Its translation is CASSLLPSSSPETQYF.

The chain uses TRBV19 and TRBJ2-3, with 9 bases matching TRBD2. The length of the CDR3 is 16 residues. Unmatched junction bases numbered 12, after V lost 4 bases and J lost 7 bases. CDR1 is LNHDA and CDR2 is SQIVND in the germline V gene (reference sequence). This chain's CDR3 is CASSTHSGGDFNTQYF. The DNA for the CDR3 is TGTGCCAGTAGTACGCATAGCGGGGGCGACTTTAATACGCAGTATTTT.

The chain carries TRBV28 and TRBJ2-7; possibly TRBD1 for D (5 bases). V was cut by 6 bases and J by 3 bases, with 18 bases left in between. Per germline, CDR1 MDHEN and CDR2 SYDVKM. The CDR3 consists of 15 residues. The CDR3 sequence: CASSPQGIVSYEQYV. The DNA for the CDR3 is TGTGCCAGCAGCCCTCAGGGTATCGTCAGCTACGAGCAGTACGTC.

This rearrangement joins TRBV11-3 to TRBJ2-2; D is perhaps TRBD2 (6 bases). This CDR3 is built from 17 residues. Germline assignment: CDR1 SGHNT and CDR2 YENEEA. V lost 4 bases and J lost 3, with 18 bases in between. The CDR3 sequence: CASSYPTGTSDTGELFF. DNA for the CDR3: TGTGCCAGCAGCTATCCCACTGGGACTTCGGACACCGGGGAGCTGTTTTTT.

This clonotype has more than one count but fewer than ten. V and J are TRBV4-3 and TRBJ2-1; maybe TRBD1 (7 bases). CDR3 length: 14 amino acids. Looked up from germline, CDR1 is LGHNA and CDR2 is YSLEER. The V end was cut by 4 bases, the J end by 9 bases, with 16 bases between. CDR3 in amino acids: CASSPYSGGGEQFF. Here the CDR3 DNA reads TGCGCCAGCAGCCCCTACTCAGGGGGAGGTGAGCAGTTCTTC.

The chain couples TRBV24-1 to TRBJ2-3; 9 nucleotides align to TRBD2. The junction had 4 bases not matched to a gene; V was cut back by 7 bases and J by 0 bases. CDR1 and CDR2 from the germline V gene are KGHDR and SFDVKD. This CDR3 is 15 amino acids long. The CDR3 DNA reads TGTGCCACCAGCCGGGGACTAGCTAGCACAGATACGCAGTATTTT. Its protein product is CATSRGLASTDTQYF.

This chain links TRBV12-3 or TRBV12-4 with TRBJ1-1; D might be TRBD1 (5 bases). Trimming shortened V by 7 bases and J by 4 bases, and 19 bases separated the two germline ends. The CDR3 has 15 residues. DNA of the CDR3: TGTGCCAGCAATCCGTCGCCGTTCGGGGGCACTGAAGCTTTCTTT. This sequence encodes CASNPSPFGGTEAFF.

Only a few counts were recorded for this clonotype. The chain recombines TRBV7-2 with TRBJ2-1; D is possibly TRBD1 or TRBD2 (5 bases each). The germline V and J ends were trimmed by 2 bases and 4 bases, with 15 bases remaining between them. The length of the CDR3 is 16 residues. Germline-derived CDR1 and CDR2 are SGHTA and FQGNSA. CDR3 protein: CASSLNNQGAYNEQFF. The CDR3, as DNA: TGTGCCAGCAGCTTAAATAACCAGGGAGCTTACAATGAGCAGTTCTTC.

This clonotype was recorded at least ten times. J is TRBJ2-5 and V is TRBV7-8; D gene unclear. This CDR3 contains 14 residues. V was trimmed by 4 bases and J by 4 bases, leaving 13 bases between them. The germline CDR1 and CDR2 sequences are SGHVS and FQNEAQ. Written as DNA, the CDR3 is TGTGCCAGCAGCTACAGCCCCGTCAGAGAGACCCAGTACTTC. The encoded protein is CASSYSPVRETQYF.

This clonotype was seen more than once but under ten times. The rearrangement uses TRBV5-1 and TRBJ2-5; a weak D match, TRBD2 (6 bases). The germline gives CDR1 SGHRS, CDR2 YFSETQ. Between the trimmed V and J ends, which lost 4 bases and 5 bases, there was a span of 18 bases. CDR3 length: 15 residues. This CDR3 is CASSTGGTGGETQYF. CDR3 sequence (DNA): TGCGCCAGCAGCACTGGAGGGACCGGAGGGGAGACCCAGTACTTC. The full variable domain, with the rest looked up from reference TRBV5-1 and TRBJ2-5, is KAGVTQTPRYLIKTRGQQVTLSCSPISGHRSVSWYQQTPGQGLQFLFEYFSETQRNKGNFPGRFSGRQFSNSRSEMNVSTLELGDSALYLCASSTGGTGGETQYFGPGTRLLVL.

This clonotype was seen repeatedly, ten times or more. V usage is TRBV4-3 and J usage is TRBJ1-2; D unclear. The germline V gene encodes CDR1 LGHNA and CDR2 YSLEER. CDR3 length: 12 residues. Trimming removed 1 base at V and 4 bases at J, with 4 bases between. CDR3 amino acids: CASSQVGYGYTF. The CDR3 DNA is TGCGCCAGCAGCCAAGTTGGCTATGGCTACACCTTC.

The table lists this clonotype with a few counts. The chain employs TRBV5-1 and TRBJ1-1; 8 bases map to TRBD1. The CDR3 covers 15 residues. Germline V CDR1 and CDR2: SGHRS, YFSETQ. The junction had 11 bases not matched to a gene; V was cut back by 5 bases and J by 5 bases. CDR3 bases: TGCGCCAGCAGAAGGTTCAGGGGGCCTAATACTGAAGCTTTCTTT. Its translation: CASRRFRGPNTEAFF.

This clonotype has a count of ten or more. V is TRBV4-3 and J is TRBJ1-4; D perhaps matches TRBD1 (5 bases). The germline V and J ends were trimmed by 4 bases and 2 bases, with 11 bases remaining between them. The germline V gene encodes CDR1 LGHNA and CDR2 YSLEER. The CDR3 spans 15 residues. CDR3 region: CASSPGRGTNEKLFF. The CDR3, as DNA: TGCGCCAGCAGCCCGGGCCGGGGGACTAATGAAAAACTGTTTTTT.

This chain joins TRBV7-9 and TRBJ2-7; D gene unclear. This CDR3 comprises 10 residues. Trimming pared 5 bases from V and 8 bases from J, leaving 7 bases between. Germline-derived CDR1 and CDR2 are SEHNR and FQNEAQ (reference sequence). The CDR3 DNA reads TGTGCCAGCAGCCTGATTAAGCAGTACGTC. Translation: CASSLIKQYV.

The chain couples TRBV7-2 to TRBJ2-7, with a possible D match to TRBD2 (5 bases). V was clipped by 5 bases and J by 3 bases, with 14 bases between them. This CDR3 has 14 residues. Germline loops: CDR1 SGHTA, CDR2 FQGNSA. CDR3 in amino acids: CASSPRADHYEQYV. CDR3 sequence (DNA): TGTGCCAGCAGCCCTAGAGCGGACCACTACGAGCAGTACGTC.

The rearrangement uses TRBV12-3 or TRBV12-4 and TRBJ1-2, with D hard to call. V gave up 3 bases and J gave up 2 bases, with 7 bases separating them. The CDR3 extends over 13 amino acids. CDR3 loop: CASSFQYNYGYTF. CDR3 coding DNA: TGTGCCAGCAGTTTTCAGTACAACTATGGCTACACCTTC.

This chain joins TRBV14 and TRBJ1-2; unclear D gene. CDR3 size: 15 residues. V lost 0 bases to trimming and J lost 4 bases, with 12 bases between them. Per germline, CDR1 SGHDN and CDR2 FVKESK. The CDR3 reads CASSQDVGVGYGYTF. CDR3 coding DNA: TGTGCCAGCAGCCAAGATGTAGGAGTGGGCTATGGCTACACCTTC.

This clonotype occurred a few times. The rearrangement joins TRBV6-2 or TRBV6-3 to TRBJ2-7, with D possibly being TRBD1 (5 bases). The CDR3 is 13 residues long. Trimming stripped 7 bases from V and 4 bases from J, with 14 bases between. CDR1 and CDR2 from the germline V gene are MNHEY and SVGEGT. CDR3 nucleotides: TGTGCCAGCAACCTCAGGGATGCTTACGAGCAGTACTTC. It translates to CASNLRDAYEQYF.

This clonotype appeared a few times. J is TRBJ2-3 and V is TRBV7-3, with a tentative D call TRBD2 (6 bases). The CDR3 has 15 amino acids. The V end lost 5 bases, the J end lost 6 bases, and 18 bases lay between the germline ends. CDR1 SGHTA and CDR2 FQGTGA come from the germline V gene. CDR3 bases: TGTGCCAGCAGCATCGCGGCGGGGCCCTGGGATACGCAGTATTTT. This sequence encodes CASSIAAGPWDTQYF.

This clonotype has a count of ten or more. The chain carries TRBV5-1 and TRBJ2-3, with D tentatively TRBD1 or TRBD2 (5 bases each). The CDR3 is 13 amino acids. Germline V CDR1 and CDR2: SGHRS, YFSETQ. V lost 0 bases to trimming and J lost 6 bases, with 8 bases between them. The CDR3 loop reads CASSLVGEDTQYF. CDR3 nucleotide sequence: TGCGCCAGCAGCTTGGTAGGGGAGGATACGCAGTATTTT.

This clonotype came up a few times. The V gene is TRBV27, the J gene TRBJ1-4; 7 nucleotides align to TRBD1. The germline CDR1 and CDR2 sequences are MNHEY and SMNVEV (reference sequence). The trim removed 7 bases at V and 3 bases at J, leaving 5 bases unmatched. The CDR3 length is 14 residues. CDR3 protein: CASTPGTANEKLFF. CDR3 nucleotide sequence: TGTGCCAGCACTCCGGGGACAGCTAATGAAAAACTGTTTTTT.

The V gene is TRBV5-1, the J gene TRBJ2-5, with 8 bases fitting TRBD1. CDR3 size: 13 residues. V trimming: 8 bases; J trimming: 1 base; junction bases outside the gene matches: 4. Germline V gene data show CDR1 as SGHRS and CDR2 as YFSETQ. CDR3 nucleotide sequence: TGCGCCAGTTCCGGACAGGGCCAAGAGACCCAGTACTTC. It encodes CASSGQGQETQYF.

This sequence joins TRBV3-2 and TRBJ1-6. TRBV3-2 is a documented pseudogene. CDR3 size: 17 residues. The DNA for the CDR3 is TGTGCCAGCAGCCAAGAACGGGACTGGCAAGGCGATCCACCCCTCCACTTT. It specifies CASSQERDWQGDPPLHF.

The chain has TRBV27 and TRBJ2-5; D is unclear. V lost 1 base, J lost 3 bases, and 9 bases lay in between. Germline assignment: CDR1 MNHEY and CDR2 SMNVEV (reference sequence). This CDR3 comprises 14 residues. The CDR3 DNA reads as TGTGCCAGCAGTTTATTGGGCGGAGAAGAGACCCAGTACTTC. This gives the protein CASSLLGGEETQYF.

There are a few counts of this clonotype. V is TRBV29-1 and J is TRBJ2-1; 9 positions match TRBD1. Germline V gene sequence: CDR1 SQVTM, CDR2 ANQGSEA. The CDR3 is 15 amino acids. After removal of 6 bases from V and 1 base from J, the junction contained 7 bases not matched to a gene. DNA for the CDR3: TGCAGCGTCCCCGGGACAGGGAGGTCCTACAATGAGCAGTTCTTC. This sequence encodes CSVPGTGRSYNEQFF.

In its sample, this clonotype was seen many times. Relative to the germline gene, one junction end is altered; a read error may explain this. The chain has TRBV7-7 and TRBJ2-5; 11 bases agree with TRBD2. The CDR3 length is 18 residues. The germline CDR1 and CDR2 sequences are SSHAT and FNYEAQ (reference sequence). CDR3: CASSLGWPGLAVQETQYF. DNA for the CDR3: TGTGCTAGCAGCTTAGGGTGGCCGGGACTAGCGGTTCAAGAGACCCAGTACTTC.

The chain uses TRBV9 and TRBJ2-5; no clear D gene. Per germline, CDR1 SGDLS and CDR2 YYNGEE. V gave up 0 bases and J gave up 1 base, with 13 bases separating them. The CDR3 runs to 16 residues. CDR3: CASSVGNDGPQETQYF. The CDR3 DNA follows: TGTGCCAGCAGCGTAGGCAATGACGGTCCCCAAGAGACCCAGTACTTC.

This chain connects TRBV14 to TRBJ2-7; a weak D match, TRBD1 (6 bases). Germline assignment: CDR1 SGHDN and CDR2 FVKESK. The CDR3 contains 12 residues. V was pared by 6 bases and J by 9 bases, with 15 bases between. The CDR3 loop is CASSTDVQGQYV. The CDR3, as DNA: TGTGCCAGCAGTACGGACGTACAGGGGCAGTACGTC.